Detailed here is one TCR beta chain. The antigen this receptor binds is unknown. Base qualities were left out, and no much larger clone turns up one base away. This entry belongs to a study of beta chain features in type 1 diabetes (dated by TCRdb to 2016 to 2019). In the study overall: No differences in mean age, gender distribution, total cell number or subset yield were found between patients and healthy donors. Regulatory and stem cell-like memory subsets were obtained from only 8 patients and roughly 8 healthy donors, while naive and central memory subsets were obtained from all 30 or so donors. A total of roughly 99,000,000 sorted cells were examined across all samples, and the number of cells per subset was strongly correlated with RNA yield. The study compared TCRB repertoires of sorted circulating CD4+ T cell subsets between recently diagnosed type 1 diabetes patients and matched healthy donors.

Each donor gave one peripheral blood draw, roughly 110 mL on average, collected into heparinised tubes. A BD FACSAria II was used to sort naive, central memory, regulatory and stem cell-like memory CD4+ T cells with a panel that included CD45RO, CCR7, CD25, CD127, CD95 and CD27. All sorted populations exceeded 98% purity. Right away, PBMCs were isolated by Lymphoprep density gradient centrifugation and were stained directly, with no culture step. Samples were stained and sorted in pairs, with one healthy donor and one patient per experiment, so that batch effects were minimized. Study-wide conclusions, independent of this receptor: At VDJ recombination sites, type 1 diabetes patients had fewer insertions and more deleted nucleotides, which implies abnormalities in thymic rearrangement. Sequencing cDNA rather than genomic DNA could over-represent highly expressing activated cells, although activation and CD3 levels did not differ between groups. Because the HLA sub-analyses included only small numbers of individuals, any influence of HLA type on TCRB rearrangement was left unresolved. The naive, central memory and regulatory TCRB repertoires appeared to resemble one another more closely among patients than among healthy donors. A moderate but significant shortening of TCRB CDR3 length was observed in type 1 diabetes patients in all four CD4+ subsets. Shorter templates might be favored by PCR, yet because patient and control samples were amplified and corrected together, any such skew would affect both groups equally.

CDR1 and CDR2, looked up from the germline V gene, are MNHNS and SASEGT. V was cut back by 2 bases and J by 9 bases, leaving a gap of 14 bases between them. The CDR3 covers 14 residues, taking in both the cysteine and the phenylalanine. The sequence is cut down to CDR3 DNA, 42 bases in frame from base 1. All of the isolated RNA was reverse transcribed with the High Capacity cDNA Reverse Transcription Kit, so expressed TCRB transcripts were sequenced. Deep immunoSEQ sequencing was applied to naive, central memory and regulatory T cell samples, giving an average of roughly 3.3 million total reads per sample. Sorted cells were lysed in RLT buffer and RNA was extracted with DNase-treated RNeasy Micro or Mini kits, depending on cell number. Each cell subset was processed on its own to prevent cross-contamination, while patient and healthy donor samples were processed together. TCRB sequences were amplified from cDNA with the immunoSEQ multiplex PCR, producing 87-bp fragments spanning the CDR3 region. Sequencing of the amplicons was done on the Illumina HiSeq platform. On the authors' methods: PCR bias was corrected computationally using synthetic template baselines, and reads within Hamming distance 2 were collapsed, with unmergeable singletons discarded. Reads were aligned against IMGT to assign V, D and J genes, CDR3 length and insertions or deletions at six rearrangement sites. Clonotype counts were normalized to sorted cell number within each subset before computing true diversity and Gini coefficients with the tcR R package. The overlap coefficient, calculated on TCRB nucleotide sequences, was used to quantify repertoire sharing. Out-of-frame TCRB sequences from naive cells were analyzed as a proxy for the pre-selection repertoire. TCRdb stores this immuneACCESS table with in-frame sequences only. Part of the clones is absent; in the studies checked, under half of the shortfall reflects unresolved V genes, and no reason is known for the rest. V and J calls and clone size are copied from that table; D and trimming were computed from the DNA. This sample has 900,000 or so clones in its table, and roughly 16% of those were observed once. Of the sample, 0.02% to 0.025% is held by the ten largest clones.

The V and J genes are TRBV6-1 and TRBJ2-1; the D gene cannot be resolved reliably. What was sequenced was naive CD4+ T cells from blood. According to the study, the label for this sample's cell subset or site signals: true naive CD4+ T cells. The source is a woman under 30 in good health. The sequenced DNA is TGTGCCAGCAGTGAACGCCTCTTTCCGTCTGAGCAGTTCTTC. Translated, this is CASSERLFPSEQFF.